The 32 T cell receptor beta chains below all came from one sample that was sequenced in a study of beta chain features in type 1 diabetes. Overall study findings and caveats: Across all four CD4+ subsets, people with type 1 diabetes showed modestly shorter TCRB CDR3s.

The entirety of the isolated RNA underwent reverse transcription, so expressed TCRB transcripts were sequenced. Data came from immunoSEQ multiplex PCR; TCRdb stores just in-frame clones and leaves some out. The sample lists over 40,000 clones; about 68% were seen once. Their specific antigens are unknown. The sample comprised Tregs from blood. These receptor sequences come from a man aged 25-45 years with type 1 diabetes. Some clones in this sample may be carry-over from other donors' samples.

This clone was counted a few times. The rearrangement joins TRBV6-5 to TRBJ1-2; D unclear. From germline, CDR1 is MNHEY and CDR2 SVGAGI. The CDR3 loop spans 13 amino acids. Trimming removed 6 bases from V and 8 bases from J, with 16 bases in between. The CDR3 loop is CASSPSRGWGYTF. For the CDR3, the DNA is TGTGCCAGCAGCCCGAGTCGGGGATGGGGCTACACCTTC.

This clone was observed a handful of times. The V gene is TRBV7-2, the J gene TRBJ2-5; 7 bases fit TRBD1. CDR3 length equals 14 residues. Germline V gene sequence: CDR1 SGHTA, CDR2 FQGNSA. After removal of 5 bases from V and 2 bases from J, the junction contained 5 bases not matched to a gene. CDR3 DNA sequence: TGTGCCAGCAGCCCACGGACAGGACAAGAGACCCAGTACTTC. Protein sequence: CASSPRTGQETQYF.

This chain connects TRBV29-1 to TRBJ2-2; the D gene is possibly TRBD2 (6 bases). From germline, CDR1 is SQVTM and CDR2 ANQGSEA. This CDR3 region has 14 residues. Trimming cost V 4 bases and J 9 bases, with 18 bases left between them. As DNA, the CDR3 is TGCAGCGTTGGGGCTAGCGAACGACACCGGGAGCTGTTTTTT. This codes for CSVGASERHRELFF.

The chain combines TRBV5-1 with TRBJ2-2; D is unclear. Germline CDR1 is SGHRS and CDR2 is YFSETQ. This CDR3 is 16 amino acids long. Trimming pared 0 bases from V and 0 bases from J, leaving 9 bases between. The CDR3 is CASSLVLSANTGELFF. CDR3 nucleotide sequence: TGCGCCAGCAGCTTGGTTTTGTCAGCGAACACCGGGGAGCTGTTTTTT.

This rearrangement joins TRBV6-1 to TRBJ2-3; 9 nucleotides agree with TRBD2. From germline, CDR1 is MNHNS and CDR2 SASEGT. V lost 6 bases to trimming and J lost 5 bases; unmatched junction nucleotides: 9. CDR3 length: 15 amino acids. DNA for the CDR3: TGTGCCAGCAGCTGGGTAGCGGGGGCCTTAGATACGCAGTATTTT. It translates to CASSWVAGALDTQYF.

This clone is a singleton in its sample. The V call is TRBV7-9, the J call TRBJ1-4; 10 bases fit TRBD1. CDR3 length: 18 residues. Germline V gene lookup returns CDR1 SEHNR and CDR2 FQNEAQ (reference sequence). J was trimmed by 5 bases and V by 3 bases; bases with no gene match: 12. In nucleotides, the CDR3 is TGTGCCAGCAGCTTTGACAGGGGGCTCGGAGGGCCGAATGAAAAACTGTTTTTT. It translates to CASSFDRGLGGPNEKLFF. The full variable domain, its missing parts supplied by reference TRBV7-9 and TRBJ1-4, is DTGVSQNPRHKITKRGQNVTFRCDPISEHNRLYWYRQTLGQGPEFLTYFQNEAQLEKSRLLSDRFSAERPKGSFSTLEIQRTEQGDSAMYLCASSFDRGLGGPNEKLFFGSGTQLSVL.

The chain joins TRBV7-9 to TRBJ2-2; D unclear. CDR3 length equals 14 residues. The germline V gene has CDR1 SEHNR and CDR2 FQNEAQ (reference sequence). Trimming removed 3 bases at V and 7 bases at J, with 12 bases between. CDR3 coding DNA: TGTGCCAGCAGCTTTGGCATTTTCCACGGGGAGCTGTTTTTT. Translation gives CASSFGIFHGELFF.

The chain is built from TRBV18 and TRBJ1-2; D unclear. With 1 base removed from V and 3 bases from J, the gap between germline ends came to 21 bases. The CDR3 is made up of 18 amino acids. Germline CDR1 KGHSH, CDR2 LQKENI. CDR3 nucleotide sequence: TGTGCCAGCTCACCACTCCTTACGATAGGCGACAACGACTATGGCTACACCTTC. This encodes CASSPLLTIGDNDYGYTF.

This clone was detected only a few times. The V call is TRBV4-1, the J call TRBJ1-5; 7 bases agree with TRBD1. The germline CDR1 and CDR2 sequences are MGHRA and YSYEKL. The CDR3 is 13 amino acids. V shed 5 bases, J shed 9 bases, and the junction held 7 bases outside the gene matches. CDR3 coding DNA: TGCGCCAGCAGCGTCCGACAGGGAGGGCCCCAGCATTTT. Its protein product is CASSVRQGGPQHF.

The sample holds a few counts of this clone. The V gene is TRBV18, the J gene TRBJ1-2; 7 bases line up with TRBD1. V dropped 3 bases and J dropped 6; count of bases not matched to a gene: 10. Germline V gene data show CDR1 as KGHSH and CDR2 as LQKENI. The CDR3 length is 15 residues. In DNA, the CDR3 is TGTGCCAGCTCACCTTTTCGCGGACAGGTCGATGGCTACACCTTC. It specifies CASSPFRGQVDGYTF.

The chain uses TRBV2 and TRBJ2-5; D gene ambiguous. The DNA end favors TRBJ2-7, so the J call may be wrong. CDR3 length: 14 amino acids. The germline V gene encodes CDR1 SNHLY and CDR2 FYNNEI. In DNA, the CDR3 is TGTGCCCCCAGCAAGGAGCAGTTAACGTACGAGCAGTACTTC. It translates to CAPSKEQLTYEQYF.

The gene calls are TRBV11-2 and TRBJ2-5; TRBD2 agrees at 12 bases. Germline assignment: CDR1 SGHAT and CDR2 FQNNGV. V lost 5 bases and J lost 5; bases outside the gene matches: 9. The CDR3 covers 16 residues. The CDR3 DNA is TGTGCCAGCAGCCCCCGTGCTAGCGGGGGGGTGGAGACCCAGTACTTC. Residues: CASSPRASGGVETQYF.

This clone is a singleton in its sample. V and J are TRBV7-9 and TRBJ1-3, with D perhaps matching TRBD1 (5 bases). Trimming took 5 bases from V and 2 from J, leaving 13 bases between them. The CDR3 sequence is 15 residues long. Germline CDR1 is SEHNR and CDR2 is FQNEAQ (reference sequence). The CDR3 DNA is TGTGCCAGCAGCCCGGCAGGGATCGCTGGAAACACCATATATTTT. As protein: CASSPAGIAGNTIYF.

The chain joins TRBV7-2 to TRBJ1-5, with D possibly being TRBD1 (6 bases). Germline CDR1 and CDR2: SGHTA and FQGNSA. Trimming shortened V by 5 bases and J by 2 bases, and 10 bases separated the two germline ends. CDR3 length equals 14 residues. CDR3 residues: CASSPRTGNQPQHF. CDR3 nucleotides: TGTGCCAGCAGCCCGCGGACAGGCAATCAGCCCCAGCATTTT.

Points on this clone: The junction shows a germline mismatch at one end, possibly a read error. The chain employs TRBV5-1 and TRBJ2-2, with 10 bases identical to TRBD1. This CDR3 spans 15 amino acids. Germline CDR1 reads SGHRS; CDR2 reads YFSETQ. CDR3 amino acids: CAGSPGQGIGGELFF. The DNA for the CDR3 is TGCGCCGGCAGCCCGGGACAGGGGATCGGCGGGGAGCTGTTTTTT.

The chain employs TRBV2 and TRBJ1-5, with 8 bases that match TRBD1. Germline CDR1 is SNHLY and CDR2 is FYNNEI. CDR3 length equals 17 residues. V shed 6 bases, J shed 2 bases, and the junction held 12 bases outside the gene matches. The CDR3 DNA reads TGTGCCAGCAGGGATACCAGGGGGCTTTCTGGCAATCAGCCCCAGCATTTT. Translated: CASRDTRGLSGNQPQHF.

The J gene is TRBJ2-5, the V gene TRBV2; 7 bases fit TRBD1. J was trimmed by 5 bases and V by 6 bases; bases with no gene match: 6. CDR1 SNHLY and CDR2 FYNNEI come from the germline V gene. The CDR3 loop spans 13 amino acids. The CDR3 is CASRETGRETQYF. The CDR3 nucleotides read TGTGCCAGCAGAGAGACAGGGCGGGAGACCCAGTACTTC. The whole variable domain, filled in from reference TRBV2 and TRBJ2-5, reads EPEVTQTPSHQVTQMGQEVILRCVPISNHLYFYWYRQILGQKVEFLVSFYNNEISEKSEIFDDQFSVERPDGSNFTLKIRSTKLEDSAMYFCASRETGRETQYFGPGTRLLVL.

This clone has only one observation. Here the CDR3 reads CASSARTGQDNEQFF. CDR3 bases: TGTGCCAGCTCGGCCAGGACAGGGCAGGACAATGAGCAGTTCTTC. The genes are TRBV18 and TRBJ2-1, with 8 positions matching TRBD1. Unmatched junction bases numbered 9, after V lost 6 bases and J lost 5 bases. The CDR3 is 15 residues long. Germline V gives CDR1 KGHSH, CDR2 LQKENI.

This chain joins TRBV7-2 and TRBJ2-5; 9 bases agree with TRBD1. V trimming: 5 bases; J trimming: 1 base; junction bases outside the gene matches: 5. Germline CDR1 is SGHTA and CDR2 is FQGNSA. The CDR3 runs to 15 residues. The CDR3 sequence: CASSKRTGAQETQYF. The CDR3 nucleotides are TGTGCCAGCAGCAAACGGACAGGGGCCCAAGAGACCCAGTACTTC.

The table lists this clone with a few counts. The V and J genes are TRBV2 and TRBJ2-3; the D gene is possibly TRBD2 (6 bases). The CDR3 consists of 15 residues. Germline CDR1 SNHLY, CDR2 FYNNEI. V shed 5 bases and J shed 2 bases, with 14 bases lying between them. For the CDR3, the DNA is TGTGCCAGCAGTCCCATGGGGGGTAACACAGATACGCAGTATTTT. Encoded protein: CASSPMGGNTDTQYF.

This clone occurred a few times. This chain links TRBV7-3 with TRBJ2-3, with D maybe TRBD1 (6 bases). Germline V gene data show CDR1 as SGHTA and CDR2 as FQGTGA. The CDR3 runs to 17 residues. V was shortened by 5 bases and J by 1 base, with 19 bases between the two germline ends. The CDR3 nucleotides are TGTGCCAGCAGCACGTCCGGGCCGGGACACGGCACAGATACGCAGTATTTT. Its translation is CASSTSGPGHGTDTQYF.

This clone turned up a few times. The J gene is TRBJ1-2, the V gene TRBV7-9, with D unresolved. The germline V and J ends were trimmed by 5 bases and 0 bases, with 22 bases remaining between them. The germline V gene encodes CDR1 SEHNR and CDR2 FQNEAQ (reference sequence). CDR3 length equals 18 residues. The CDR3 region has the DNA TGTGCCAGCAGCAATCAAGACGCATCTCGCGGGGCTAACTATGGCTACACCTTC. Its protein is CASSNQDASRGANYGYTF.

The rearrangement uses TRBV5-1 and TRBJ2-7; 7 bases are shared with TRBD1. CDR3 length: 14 residues. Germline CDR1 and CDR2: SGHRS and YFSETQ. Trimming cost V 4 bases and J 3 bases; bases outside gene matches: 7. This chain's CDR3 is CASSVGTAIYEQYF. Written as DNA, the CDR3 is TGCGCCAGCAGCGTCGGGACAGCTATCTACGAGCAGTACTTC.

The chain is built from TRBV5-4 and TRBJ2-1, with 8 bases identical to TRBD1. CDR1 and CDR2 (germline): SGHNT, YYREEE (reference sequence). V trimming: 2 bases; J trimming: 11 bases; junction bases outside the gene matches: 3. This CDR3 region has 12 residues. The CDR3 coding sequence is TGTGCCAGCAGCTTCGGACAGGGAAAGCAGTTCTTC. This encodes CASSFGQGKQFF.

Only one count was recorded for this clone. The V and J genes are TRBV6-1 and TRBJ1-5; possible D gene TRBD1, 6 bases. The CDR3 consists of 12 residues. V dropped 7 bases and J dropped 2 bases, with 6 bases sitting between them. Germline V gives CDR1 MNHNS, CDR2 SASEGT. The CDR3 here is CASTGGNQPQHF. DNA of the CDR3: TGTGCCAGCACAGGGGGCAATCAGCCCCAGCATTTT.

The chain combines TRBV5-1 with TRBJ2-1, with D maybe TRBD2 (5 bases). CDR1 is SGHRS and CDR2 is YFSETQ in the germline V gene. This CDR3 is 15 amino acids long. V was clipped by 3 bases and J by 7 bases, with 17 bases between them. CDR3 protein: CASSSRPDGVNEQFF. CDR3 nucleotides: TGCGCCAGCAGCTCCCGTCCGGACGGGGTGAATGAGCAGTTCTTC.

This clone was counted a single time. J is TRBJ2-4 and V is TRBV5-4, with D tentatively TRBD1 (5 bases). The length of the CDR3 is 15 residues. The V end was cut by 4 bases, the J end by 3 bases, with 14 bases between. Looked up from germline, CDR1 is SGHNT and CDR2 is YYREEE (reference sequence). The CDR3: CASSAAGYRKNIQYF. The CDR3 DNA reads TGTGCCAGCAGCGCCGCAGGGTATCGCAAAAACATTCAGTACTTC.

The V and J genes are TRBV28 and TRBJ1-1, with D possibly being TRBD1 (5 bases). V lost 6 bases, J lost 10 bases, and 12 bases lay in between. Germline V lookup: CDR1 MDHEN, CDR2 SYDVKM. CDR3 size: 11 residues. The CDR3 DNA follows: TGTGCCAGCAGGTTCATGGGGCCAGCTTTCTTT. The encoded protein is CASRFMGPAFF.

This clone has more than one count but fewer than ten. The chain carries TRBV13 and TRBJ1-6; 10 bases map to TRBD1. Germline V gives CDR1 PRHDT, CDR2 FYEKMQ (reference sequence). CDR3 length: 15 amino acids. The ends lost 0 bases at V and 8 bases at J; junction bases unmatched: 1. CDR3 nucleotides: TGTGCCAGCAGCTTAGGTGGGACAGGGGATTCACCCCTCCACTTT. This translates into CASSLGGTGDSPLHF.

As regards this clone: This specimen includes other DNA sequences encoding the same CDR3. J is TRBJ2-7 and V is TRBV4-2; 7 bases are shared with TRBD1. This CDR3 contains 15 residues. In germline, CDR1 is LGHNA, CDR2 YNFKEQ. V shed 4 bases, J shed 3 bases, and the junction held 9 bases outside the gene matches. As DNA, the CDR3 is TGTGCCAGCAGCCCTCGACAGGGTGGATTCTACGAGCAGTACTTC. Its protein product is CASSPRQGGFYEQYF.

The chain is built from TRBV5-1 and TRBJ2-7; 8 bases agree with TRBD2. V was clipped by 4 bases and J by 7 bases; unmatched bases: 10. The CDR3 runs to 14 residues. From germline, CDR1 is SGHRS and CDR2 YFSETQ. As DNA, the CDR3 is TGCGCCAGCAGCCTGCGGGGGGCCCTGGGGGAGCAGTACTTC. Amino acids: CASSLRGALGEQYF.

V usage is TRBV18 and J usage is TRBJ1-2; D is ambiguous. The V gene lost 0 bases and the J gene lost 0 bases, with 8 bases spanning the gap. CDR1 and CDR2 (germline): KGHSH, LQKENI. The CDR3 totals 15 residues. CDR3 bases: TGTGCCAGCTCACCACCGGGCACAGCTAACTATGGCTACACCTTC. This gives the protein CASSPPGTANYGYTF.